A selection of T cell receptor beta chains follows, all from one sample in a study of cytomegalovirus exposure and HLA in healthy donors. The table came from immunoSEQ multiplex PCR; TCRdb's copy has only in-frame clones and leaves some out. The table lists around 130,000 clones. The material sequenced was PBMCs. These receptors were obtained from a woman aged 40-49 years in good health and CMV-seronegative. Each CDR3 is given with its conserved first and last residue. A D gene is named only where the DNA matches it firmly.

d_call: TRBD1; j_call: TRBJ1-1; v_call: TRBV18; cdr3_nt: TGTGCCAGCTCGCCCGGGACAGGGGAGAACACTGAAGCTTTCTTT; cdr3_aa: CASSPGTGENTEAFF
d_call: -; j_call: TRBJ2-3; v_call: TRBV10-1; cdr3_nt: TGCGCCAGCAGTGAAAATCCTAGCACAGATACGCAGTATTTT; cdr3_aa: CASSENPSTDTQYF
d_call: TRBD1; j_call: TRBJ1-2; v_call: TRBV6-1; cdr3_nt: TGTGCCACATCCGGGACAGGACATAACTATGGCTACACCTTC; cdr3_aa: CATSGTGHNYGYTF
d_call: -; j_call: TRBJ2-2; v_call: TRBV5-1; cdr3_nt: TGCGCCAGCAGCTTGGTTTCGGGGGCGAACACCGGGGAGCTGTTTTTT; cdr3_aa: CASSLVSGANTGELFF
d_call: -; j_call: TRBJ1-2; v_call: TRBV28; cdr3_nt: TGTGCCAGCGGGGAGGGGCTCGGCTACACCTTC; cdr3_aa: CASGEGLGYTF
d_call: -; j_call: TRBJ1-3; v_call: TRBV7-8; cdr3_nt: TGTGCCAGCAGCTTAGATTCGGCGGGCTCTGGAAACACCATATATTTT; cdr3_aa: CASSLDSAGSGNTIYF
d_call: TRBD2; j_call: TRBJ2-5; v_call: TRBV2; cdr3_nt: TGTGCCAGCAGTGGACTAGCGGGGGCCGCGGAGACCCAGTACTTC; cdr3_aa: CASSGLAGAAETQYF
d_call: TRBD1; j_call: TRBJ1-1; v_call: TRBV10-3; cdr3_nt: TGTGCCATCAGTGACGGACAGGGGAAGGCTGAAGCTTTCTTT; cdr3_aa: CAISDGQGKAEAFF
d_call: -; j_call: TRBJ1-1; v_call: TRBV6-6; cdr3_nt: TGTGCCAGCAGTCCGATCAGGGGTAACACTGAAGCTTTCTTT; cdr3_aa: CASSPIRGNTEAFF
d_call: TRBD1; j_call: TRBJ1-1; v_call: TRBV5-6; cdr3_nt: TGTGCCAGCAGCTGGCAGGGGGCGTTAATAGAAACTTTCTTT; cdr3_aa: CASSWQGALIETFF
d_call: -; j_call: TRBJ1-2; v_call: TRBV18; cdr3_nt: TGTGCCAGCTCACCGGAGGGTGACTATGGCTACACCTTC; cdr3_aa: CASSPEGDYGYTF
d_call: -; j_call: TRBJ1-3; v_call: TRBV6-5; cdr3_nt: TGTGCCAGCAGTTACGCGGGGACTGGAAACACCATATATTTT; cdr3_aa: CASSYAGTGNTIYF
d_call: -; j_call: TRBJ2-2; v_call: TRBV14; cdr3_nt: TGTGCCAGCAGCCTTACGAGGTCCACCGGGGAGCTGTTTTTT; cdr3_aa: CASSLTRSTGELFF
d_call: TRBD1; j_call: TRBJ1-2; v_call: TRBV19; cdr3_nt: TGTGCCAGTAGTACTCCGGGACAGTTCTATGGCTACACCTTC; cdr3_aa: CASSTPGQFYGYTF
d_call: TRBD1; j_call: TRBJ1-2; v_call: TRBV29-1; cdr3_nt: TGCAGCGTTGTTCTCGGACAGGGGGGGTTAGGCTACACCTTC; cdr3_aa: CSVVLGQGGLGYTF
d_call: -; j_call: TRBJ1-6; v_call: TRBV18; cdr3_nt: TGTGCCAGCTCACGGGAGGAGAATTCACCCCTCCACTTT; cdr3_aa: CASSREENSPLHF
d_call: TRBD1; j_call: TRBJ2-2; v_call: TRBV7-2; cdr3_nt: TGTGCCAGCAGCTTCGCGGGACAGGGTAACACCGGGGAGCTGTTTTTT; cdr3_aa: CASSFAGQGNTGELFF
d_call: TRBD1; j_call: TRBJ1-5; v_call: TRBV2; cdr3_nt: TGTGCCAGCAGTACAGCGACAGGGCTCGGCAATCAGCCCCAGCATTTT; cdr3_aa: CASSTATGLGNQPQHF
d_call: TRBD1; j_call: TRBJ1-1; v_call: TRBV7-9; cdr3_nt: TGTGCCAGCAGCTCCGGGACAGGGTTTAACACTGAAGCTTTCTTT; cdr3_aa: CASSSGTGFNTEAFF
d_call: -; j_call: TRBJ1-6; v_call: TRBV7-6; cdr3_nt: TGTGCCAGCAGCTTAATCGGCGGGGTGAATTCACCCCTCCACTTT; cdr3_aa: CASSLIGGVNSPLHF
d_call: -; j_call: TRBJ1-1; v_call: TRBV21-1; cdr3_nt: TGTGCCAGCTTAAGCACCTACGAGAACACTGAAGCTTTCTTT; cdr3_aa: CASLSTYENTEAFF
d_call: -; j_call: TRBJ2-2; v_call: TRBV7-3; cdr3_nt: TGTGCCAGCAGCTTTGTCAAGGGGGGGACCGGGGAGCTGTTTTTT; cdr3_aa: CASSFVKGGTGELFF
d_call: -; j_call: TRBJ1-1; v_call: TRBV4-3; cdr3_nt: TGCGCCAGCAGCCGAGTGCTATCAAACACTGAAGCTTTCTTT; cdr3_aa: CASSRVLSNTEAFF
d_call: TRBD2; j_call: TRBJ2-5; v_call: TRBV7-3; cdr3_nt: TGTGCCAGCAGCCCGGGGACTAGCGGATGGGAGACCCAGTACTTC; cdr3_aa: CASSPGTSGWETQYF
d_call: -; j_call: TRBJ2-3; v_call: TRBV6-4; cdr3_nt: TGTGCCAGCAGTGGTGGGGGGGCCACAGATACGCAGTATTTT; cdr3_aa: CASSGGGATDTQYF
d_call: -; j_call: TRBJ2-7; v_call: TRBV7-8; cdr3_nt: TGTGCCAGCAGCTCTCGACTGGAGGCCTACGAGCAGTACTTC; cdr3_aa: CASSSRLEAYEQYF
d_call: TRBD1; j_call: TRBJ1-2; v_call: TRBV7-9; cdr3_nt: TGTGCCAGCAGCCCGATCCGGACAGGGGGCGGTGGCTACACCTTC; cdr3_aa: CASSPIRTGGGGYTF
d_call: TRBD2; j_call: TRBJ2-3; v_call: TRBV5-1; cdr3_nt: TGCGCCAGCAGCTTGGTGGCTAGCGGGGGGGGCACAGATACGCAGTATTTT; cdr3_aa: CASSLVASGGGTDTQYF
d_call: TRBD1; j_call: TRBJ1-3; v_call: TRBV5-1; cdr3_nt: TGCGCCAGCAGCTTCGAAGACAGGGAAACTGGAAACACCATATATTTT; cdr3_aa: CASSFEDRETGNTIYF
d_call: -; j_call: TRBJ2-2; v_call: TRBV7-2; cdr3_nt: TGTGCCAGCAGCTTAGAGGGGACCGGGGAGCTGTTTTTT; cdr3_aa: CASSLEGTGELFF
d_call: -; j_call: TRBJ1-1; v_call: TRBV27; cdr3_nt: TGTGCCAGCAGTTCCCAACGGTTGGTCACTGAAGCTTTCTTT; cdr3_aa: CASSSQRLVTEAFF
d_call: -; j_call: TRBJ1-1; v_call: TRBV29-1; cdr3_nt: TGCAGCGTTGTGGTTCAGGGAACCCTCTTCGAAGCTTTCTTT; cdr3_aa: CSVVVQGTLFEAFF
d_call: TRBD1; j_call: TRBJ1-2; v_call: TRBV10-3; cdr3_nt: TGTGCCATCAGTGAGTCCAGGGGGCAATATGGCTACACCTTC; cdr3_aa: CAISESRGQYGYTF
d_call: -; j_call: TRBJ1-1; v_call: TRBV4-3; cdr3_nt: TGCGCCAGCAGCCAGAGCCCATACACTGAAGCTTTCTTT; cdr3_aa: CASSQSPYTEAFF
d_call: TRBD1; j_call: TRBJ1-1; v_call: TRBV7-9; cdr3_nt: TGTGCCAGCAGCTTCCCGGGACAGGGGGCCGCTGAAGCTTTCTTT; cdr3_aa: CASSFPGQGAAEAFF
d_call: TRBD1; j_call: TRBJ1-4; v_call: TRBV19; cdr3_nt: TGTGCCAGTAGGGGGCACGGACAGGGTGGTGAAAAACTGTTTTTT; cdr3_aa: CASRGHGQGGEKLFF
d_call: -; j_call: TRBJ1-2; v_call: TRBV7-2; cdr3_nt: TGTGCCAGCAGCTCGACAGGTTCTAACTATGGCTACACCTTC; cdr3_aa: CASSSTGSNYGYTF
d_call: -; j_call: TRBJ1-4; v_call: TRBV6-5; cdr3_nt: TGTGCCAGCAGTTACTCGACGGGGATCAATGAAAAACTGTTTTTT; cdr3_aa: CASSYSTGINEKLFF
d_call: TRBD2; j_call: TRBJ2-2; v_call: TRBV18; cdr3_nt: TGTGCCAGCTCACCACCGAGGACTAGCGGGGTTACCGGGGAGCTGTTTTTT; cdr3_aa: CASSPPRTSGVTGELFF
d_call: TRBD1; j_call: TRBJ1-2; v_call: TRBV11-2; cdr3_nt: TGTGCCAGCAGCTTAGTCTGGGACAGTGGCTATGGCTACACCTTC; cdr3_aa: CASSLVWDSGYGYTF
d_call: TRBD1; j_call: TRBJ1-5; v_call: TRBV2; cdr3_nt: TGTGCCAGCAGTTTAGACAGGGGGGGAACCCAGCCCCAGCATTTT; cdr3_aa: CASSLDRGGTQPQHF
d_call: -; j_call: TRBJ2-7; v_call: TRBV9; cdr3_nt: TGTGCCAGCAGCCGGGGGTTAACCTACGAGCAGTACTTC; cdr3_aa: CASSRGLTYEQYF
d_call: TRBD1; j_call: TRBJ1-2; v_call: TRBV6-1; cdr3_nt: TGTGCCAGCAGTGAAGCTCGGACAGGCGCTGGTATATCGGGCTACACCTTC; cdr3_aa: CASSEARTGAGISGYTF
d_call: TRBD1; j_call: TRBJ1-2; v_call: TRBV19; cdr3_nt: TGTGCCAGTAGTACCCAGACAGGGGGCGGAGGCTACACCTTC; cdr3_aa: CASSTQTGGGGYTF
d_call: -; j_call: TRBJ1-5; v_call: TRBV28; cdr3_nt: TGTGCCAGCAGTCCAGGGTCAGCCTATCAGCCCCAGCATTTT; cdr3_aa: CASSPGSAYQPQHF
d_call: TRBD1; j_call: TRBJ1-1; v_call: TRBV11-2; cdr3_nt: TGTGCCAGCAGCACACAGGGGCACACTGAAGCTTTCTTT; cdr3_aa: CASSTQGHTEAFF
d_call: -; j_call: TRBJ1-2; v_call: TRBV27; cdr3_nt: TGTGCCAGCATGTATCTCGATGGCTACACCTTC; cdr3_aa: CASMYLDGYTF
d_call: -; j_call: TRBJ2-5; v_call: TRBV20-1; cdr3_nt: TGCAGTGCTCGCGGAGAGACCCAGTACTTC; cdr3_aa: CSARGETQYF
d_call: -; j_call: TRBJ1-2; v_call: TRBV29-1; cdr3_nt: TGCAGCGCCGCCGGCTCAGGCTTTAACTATGGCTACACCTTC; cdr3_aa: CSAAGSGFNYGYTF
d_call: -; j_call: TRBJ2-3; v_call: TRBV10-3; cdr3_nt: TGTGCCATCAGTGAGGACATAACTAGCACAGATACGCAGTATTTT; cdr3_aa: CAISEDITSTDTQYF
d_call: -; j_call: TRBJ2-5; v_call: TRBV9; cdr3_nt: TGTGCCAGCACCACCTCCCAGGCCCGGGAGACCCAGTACTTC; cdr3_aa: CASTTSQARETQYF
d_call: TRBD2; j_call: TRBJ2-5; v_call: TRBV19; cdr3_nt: TGTGCCAGTAGAGCGACTAGCAGAGAGACCCAGTACTTC; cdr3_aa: CASRATSRETQYF
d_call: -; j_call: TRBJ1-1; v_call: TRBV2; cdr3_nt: TGTGCCAGCAGTGAAACAAGGACAAAGGCTTTCTTT; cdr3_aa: CASSETRTKAFF